A selection of T cell receptor beta chains follows, all from one sample in a study of blood T cell repertoires in COVID-19. Sequenced by immunoSEQ multiplex PCR; TCRdb stores in-frame clones only, minus some. The table lists 140,000 or so clones, more than 60% of them singletons, with about 15% in the top ten. Material for sequencing was peripheral blood. The receptors come from a man aged 50-60 years with acute or convalescent COVID-19. The CDR3 runs from the conserved cysteine through the conserved F or W.

j_gene: TRBJ2-6
v_gene: TRBV4-2
CDR3aa: CASSQDPGAGANVLTF

j_gene: TRBJ1-2
v_gene: TRBV6-5
CDR3aa: CATSTGGSGNYGYTF

j_gene: TRBJ2-2
v_gene: TRBV5-1
CDR3aa: CASSPMTGRTGELFF

j_gene: TRBJ1-2
v_gene: TRBV3-1/TRBV3-2
CDR3aa: CASSHSTPQGGDYGYTF

j_gene: TRBJ2-1
v_gene: TRBV30
CDR3aa: CAWSLGSSSSYNEQFF

j_gene: TRBJ1-2
v_gene: TRBV12-3/TRBV12-4
CDR3aa: CASSLVDNYGYTF

j_gene: TRBJ1-1
v_gene: TRBV27
CDR3aa: CASSLLTAQGNTEAFF

j_gene: TRBJ1-1
v_gene: TRBV18
CDR3aa: CASSLGQGRNTEAFF

j_gene: TRBJ2-4
v_gene: TRBV19
CDR3aa: CASSIDGTGLRIQYF

j_gene: TRBJ1-1
v_gene: TRBV11-2
CDR3aa: CASTLSGPRNTEAFF

j_gene: TRBJ2-3
v_gene: TRBV5-8
CDR3aa: CASSLGRFTDTQYF

j_gene: TRBJ1-5
v_gene: TRBV19
CDR3aa: CASSAQGAYSNQPQHF

j_gene: TRBJ1-5
v_gene: TRBV6-5
CDR3aa: CASSYTQGSNQPQHF

j_gene: TRBJ1-1
v_gene: TRBV6-1
CDR3aa: CASSEASAFF

j_gene: TRBJ2-5
v_gene: TRBV5-1
CDR3aa: CASSLIQLGAQETQYF

j_gene: TRBJ2-5
v_gene: TRBV18
CDR3aa: CASSPQGIGETQYF

j_gene: TRBJ2-5
v_gene: TRBV18
CDR3aa: CASSPRLAGGPQQETQYF

j_gene: TRBJ1-1
v_gene: TRBV27
CDR3aa: CASKGQLNTEAFF

j_gene: TRBJ1-4
v_gene: TRBV29-1
CDR3aa: CSVEDSGEGEKLFF

j_gene: TRBJ1-3
v_gene: TRBV5-6
CDR3aa: CASSSQGQSGNTIYF

j_gene: TRBJ2-1
v_gene: TRBV2
CDR3aa: CASSPRAGGQSEQFF

j_gene: TRBJ2-1
v_gene: TRBV24-1
CDR3aa: CATSDLTSGGANEQFF

j_gene: TRBJ1-5
v_gene: TRBV11-2
CDR3aa: CASSTDSYDPQHF

j_gene: TRBJ2-5
v_gene: TRBV21-1
CDR3aa: CASSKAILETSGYQETQYF

j_gene: TRBJ2-3
v_gene: TRBV14
CDR3aa: CASSPQDYTDTQYF

j_gene: TRBJ1-6
v_gene: TRBV3-1/TRBV3-2
CDR3aa: CASSQPTGGRRYNSPLHF

j_gene: TRBJ1-1
v_gene: TRBV6-1
CDR3aa: CASSEGMGAVEAFF

j_gene: TRBJ2-6
v_gene: TRBV30
CDR3aa: CAWSVHGLSGANVLTF

j_gene: TRBJ1-1
v_gene: TRBV4-1
CDR3aa: CASSPKIGGGQTEAFF

j_gene: TRBJ2-1
v_gene: TRBV18
CDR3aa: CASSVWIQDEQFF

j_gene: TRBJ2-1
v_gene: TRBV5-1
CDR3aa: CASSIRGSYNEQFF

j_gene: TRBJ2-5
v_gene: TRBV6-6
CDR3aa: CASSRTEETQYF

j_gene: TRBJ1-5
v_gene: TRBV20-1
CDR3aa: CSASLGGWNQPQHF

j_gene: TRBJ2-2
v_gene: TRBV11-3
CDR3aa: CASSLGQGTGELFF

j_gene: TRBJ1-1
v_gene: TRBV25-1
CDR3aa: CASRRGGFGDTEAFF

j_gene: TRBJ1-6
v_gene: TRBV30
CDR3aa: CAWRESYNSPLHF

j_gene: TRBJ1-5
v_gene: TRBV19
CDR3aa: CASRSIQTGPNSLSNQPQHF

j_gene: TRBJ2-1
v_gene: TRBV11-2
CDR3aa: CASSLGPGVGNEQFF

j_gene: TRBJ2-3
v_gene: TRBV4-2
CDR3aa: CASSQEGRGGGNSDTQYF

j_gene: TRBJ1-6
v_gene: TRBV28
CDR3aa: CASIIGGAGDSPLHF

j_gene: TRBJ1-1
v_gene: TRBV3-1/TRBV3-2
CDR3aa: CASSQEWDRGGTEAFF

j_gene: TRBJ2-2
v_gene: TRBV6-4
CDR3aa: CASSDQETGELFF

j_gene: TRBJ1-3
v_gene: TRBV6-1
CDR3aa: CASSEALGRGGLRRNTIYF

j_gene: TRBJ2-1
v_gene: TRBV5-5
CDR3aa: CASSPKGAVNEQFF

j_gene: TRBJ1-2
v_gene: TRBV19
CDR3aa: CASSIVRQGSGYTF

j_gene: TRBJ2-3
v_gene: TRBV2
CDR3aa: CASGNPGADTQYF

j_gene: TRBJ2-3
v_gene: TRBV10-2
CDR3aa: CASSSGLAGGNSTDTQYF

j_gene: TRBJ2-7
v_gene: TRBV12-3/TRBV12-4
CDR3aa: CASSPRGEQYF

j_gene: TRBJ2-3
v_gene: TRBV29-1
CDR3aa: CSVQGADTQYF

j_gene: TRBJ2-2
v_gene: TRBV4-1
CDR3aa: CASSQEGGQGAEAGELFF

j_gene: TRBJ1-3
v_gene: TRBV9
CDR3aa: CASSVGTAGNTIYF

j_gene: TRBJ1-4
v_gene: TRBV5-4
CDR3aa: CASSGGTGESEKLFF

j_gene: TRBJ2-5
v_gene: TRBV10-3
CDR3aa: CAISGASGGAETQYF

j_gene: TRBJ2-5
v_gene: TRBV6-1
CDR3aa: CASSEVEETQYF